The present entry profiles one T cell receptor beta chain with its context. The V end was cut by 0 bases, the J end by 0 bases, with 9 bases between. Germline-derived CDR1 and CDR2 are SGDLS and YYNGEE. This CDR3 has 15 amino acids. What the recovered Cohort 3 donors had was two negative PCRs, clearance, or symptom resolution. The data derive from a study of blood T cell repertoires in COVID-19. Study summary: Italy, Spain and the United States were the sources of the convalescent and acute COVID-19 samples. PBMCs, B-cell-depleted T cells, or T cells were the source of the cDNA or gDNA that made up the material.

Original processing notes: For nucleated cells, counts were estimated from reference gene primer amplification. Only in-frame clones appear in the TCRdb table, and some are missing; sequencing was by immunoSEQ multiplex PCR. The V and J calls and the clone size are those of that table, but D and trimming were determined from the DNA. This table has about 320,000 clones, around nine tenths appearing once. This sequence originates from a man under 40 who had recovered from COVID-19. The gene calls are TRBV9 and TRBJ1-1; D call uncertain. Material: PBMCs or T cells enriched from blood (not recorded which). This chain's CDR3 is CASSVGQNMNTEAFF. The CDR3 DNA is TGTGCCAGCAGCGTAGGACAAAACATGAACACTGAAGCTTTCTTT.